This TCR beta chain was observed in a study of blood T cell repertoires in COVID-19. The assay was immunoSEQ multiplex PCR, and TCRdb's table has in-frame clones only and misses some. The data show over 250,000 clones, approximately 84% seen once. The J segment lost 6 bases and the V segment lost 1 base, leaving 4 bases of the junction unmatched. Germline assignment: CDR1 SGHTA and CDR2 FQGNSA. The CDR3 is 15 amino acids. The clonotype was recovered from a human donor with COVID-19, enrolled during active disease. The donor label of this sample is uncertain. The sequencing input was peripheral blood. This sequence joins TRBV7-2 and TRBJ2-1, with 9 nucleotides matching TRBD2. Written as DNA, the CDR3 is TGTGCCAGCAGCTTAGTCGGTAGCGGGAGCAATGAGCAGTTCTTC. This gives the protein CASSLVGSGSNEQFF.